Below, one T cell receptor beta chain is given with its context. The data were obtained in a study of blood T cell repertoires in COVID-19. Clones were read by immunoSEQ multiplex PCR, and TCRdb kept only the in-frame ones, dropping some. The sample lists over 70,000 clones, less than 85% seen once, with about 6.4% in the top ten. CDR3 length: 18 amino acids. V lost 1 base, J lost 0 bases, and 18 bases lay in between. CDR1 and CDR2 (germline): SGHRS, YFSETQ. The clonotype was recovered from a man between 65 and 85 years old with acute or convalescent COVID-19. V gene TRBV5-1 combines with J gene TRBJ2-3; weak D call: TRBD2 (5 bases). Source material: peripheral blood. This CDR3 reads CASSLSVGSGASTDTQYF. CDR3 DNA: TGCGCCAGCAGCTTGAGTGTTGGGAGCGGAGCTAGCACAGATACGCAGTATTTT.